Following are 12 T cell receptor beta chains from one sample sequenced in a study of regulatory T cells in long-lasting Graves disease. As for time point: newly diagnosed GD, antithyroid drugs for less than 3 months. Scientists built the TCR library using RNA that was extracted from PBMCs. Combining iRepertoire HTBI primers with Arm-PCR of CDR3 regions, the authors built TCR beta libraries. TCRdb redid the calling of the multiplex PCR reads with MiXCR, one entry per CDR3 protein. The sample yields 350,000 to 450,000 distinct CDR3 sequences, approximately 16% seen once. These data were also filed under a second study, of T cells in Graves' hyperthyroidism and ophthalmopathy.

Sequencing used peripheral blood mononuclear cells (PBMCs), obtained at new diagnosis, from a patient treated with antithyroid drugs. The receptors come from a woman aged 40 to 50 with Graves disease.

This clonotype was observed many times. The chain is built from TRBV6-1 and TRBJ1-2, with D maybe TRBD1 (5 bases). Germline CDR1 is MNHNS and CDR2 is SASEGT. V was pared by 6 bases and J by 4 bases, with 12 bases between. This CDR3 is built from 13 residues. The CDR3 spells CASRLAQGYGYTF. Here the CDR3 DNA reads TGTGCCAGCAGGTTAGCCCAGGGCTATGGCTACACCTTC.

The chain couples TRBV25-1 to TRBJ2-7, with D perhaps matching TRBD1 or TRBD2 (5 bases each). The CDR3 contains 14 residues. The germline V gene has CDR1 MGHDK and CDR2 SYGVNS. Between the trimmed V and J ends, which lost 3 bases and 4 bases, there was a span of 13 bases. In DNA form, the CDR3 reads TGTGCCAGCAGTGAGTTCGGGGCTTTTTACGAGCAGTACTTC. This gives the protein CASSEFGAFYEQYF.

This clonotype has ten or more counts. The rearrangement uses TRBV27 and TRBJ1-5, with 7 positions matching TRBD1. This CDR3 has 14 amino acids. V gave up 3 bases and J gave up 4 bases; unmatched junction bases: 3. CDR1 is MNHEY and CDR2 is SMNVEV in the germline V gene (reference sequence). Written as DNA, the CDR3 is TGTGCCAGCAGTTTGACAGGGTGGAATCAGCCCCAGCATTTT. Amino acid sequence: CASSLTGWNQPQHF.

This clonotype occurred many times. The rearrangement joins TRBV7-9 to TRBJ2-1; TRBD2 matches 8 bases. V shed 1 base and J 8 bases; nucleotides not matched to a gene: 7. This CDR3 spans 15 amino acids. Germline V lookup: CDR1 SEHNR, CDR2 FQNEAQ (reference sequence). The CDR3 sequence: CASSLGGLVIDEQFF. The CDR3 DNA reads TGTGCCAGCAGCTTAGGGGGACTAGTCATCGATGAGCAGTTCTTC.

The chain carries TRBV15 and TRBJ2-7; D may match TRBD1 or TRBD2 (6 bases each). CDR1 is LNHNV, CDR2 YYDKDF, per germline (reference sequence). The CDR3 consists of 15 residues. V lost 0 bases, J lost 2 bases, and 11 bases lay in between. The CDR3 region is CATSRDVGGTYEQYF. The DNA for the CDR3 is TGTGCCACCAGCAGAGATGTAGGGGGGACCTACGAGCAGTACTTC. Drawing the rest from reference TRBV15 and TRBJ2-7, the complete variable domain is DAMVIQNPRYQVTQFGKPVTLSCSQTLNHNVMYWYQQKSSQAPKLLFHYYDKDFNNEADTPDNFQSRRPNTSFCFLDIRSPGLGDTAMYLCATSRDVGGTYEQYFGPGTRLTVT.

This clonotype was recorded many times. The chain combines TRBV2 with TRBJ2-7, with 8 nucleotides matching TRBD1. This CDR3 is 14 amino acids long. From germline, CDR1 is SNHLY and CDR2 FYNNEI. V shed 7 bases and J 3 bases; nucleotides not matched to a gene: 8. Here the CDR3 DNA reads TGTGCCAGCAATGGAGGACAGGGCAACTACGAGCAGTACTTC. Protein sequence: CASNGGQGNYEQYF.

This clonotype was found many times. This chain links TRBV29-1 with TRBJ2-5; D call uncertain. V shed 4 bases and J shed 2 bases, with 8 bases lying between them. In germline, CDR1 is SQVTM, CDR2 ANQGSEA. This CDR3 comprises 12 residues. The CDR3 sequence: CSVGASQETQYF. The DNA of the CDR3 is TGCAGCGTTGGGGCCAGTCAAGAGACCCAGTACTTC.

Many counts were recorded for this clonotype. This chain links TRBV6-1 with TRBJ1-4; 7 bases map to TRBD1. Trimming cost V 6 bases and J 7 bases; bases outside gene matches: 11. Germline-derived CDR1 and CDR2 are MNHNS and SASEGT. The CDR3 consists of 15 residues. Written as DNA, the CDR3 is TGTGCCAGCAGGTCCACAGGGGACGGAGGTGAAAAACTGTTTTTT. Its protein is CASRSTGDGGEKLFF.

A note on this clonotype: This sequence may be a read error, since a much larger clone differs from it by one base. V usage is TRBV6-2 or TRBV6-3 and J usage is TRBJ2-3, with 12 bases fitting TRBD2. CDR1 and CDR2 (germline): MNHEY, SVGEGT. The CDR3 extends over 18 amino acids. CDR3 DNA sequence: TGTGCCGGCAGTTACTCTGGGCTAGCGGGAGGGCCCACAGATACGCAGTATTTT. Its protein product is CAGSYSGLAGGPTDTQYF.

This rearrangement joins TRBV5-5 to TRBJ2-6; a possible D gene is TRBD1 (6 bases). Germline CDR1 is SGHKS and CDR2 is YYEKEE (reference sequence). V was pared by 0 bases and J by 0 bases, with 13 bases between. The CDR3 length is 18 residues. CDR3 in amino acids: CASSLAGQLSSGANVLTF. In nucleotides, the CDR3 is TGTGCCAGCAGCTTGGCGGGACAACTAAGCTCTGGGGCCAACGTCCTGACTTTC.

This clonotype was seen at least ten times. The chain carries TRBV24-1 and TRBJ1-4; D not resolved. The length of the CDR3 is 13 residues. The germline V and J ends were trimmed by 9 bases and 6 bases, with 13 bases remaining between them. The germline V gene has CDR1 KGHDR and CDR2 SFDVKD. CDR3 in DNA: TGTGCCACCTCCGGCGGCGGGGATGAAAAACTGTTTTTT. It codes for CATSGGGDEKLFF.

The rearrangement links TRBV10-3 to TRBJ2-5, with D uncertain. V was cut by 0 bases and J by 10 bases, with 15 bases left in between. The CDR3 extends over 14 amino acids. CDR1 is ENHRY, CDR2 SYGVKD, per germline. The CDR3 coding sequence is TGTGCCATCAGTGAGTCAAGCGCCTCAAGCGACCAGTACTTC. Residues: CAISESSASSDQYF.